Listed here is a single TCR beta chain. Its target is not known. The sample originates from a study of T cell clonality in common variable immunodeficiency. Study-wide findings and caveats: Reportedly, TCR beta sequences from common variable immunodeficiency showed fewer deletions and N-nucleotide insertions.

CVID meant reduced serum IgG, IgA and/or IgM plus specific antibody deficiency. The method was immunoSEQ multiplex PCR; TCRdb's version includes in-frame clones alone and lacks a portion of them. This sample includes fewer than 35,000 clones with no singletons; its ten biggest clones take up 5.5% to 7%. The receptor comes from a human donor with common variable immunodeficiency. The sequenced sample consisted of peripheral blood mononuclear cells.

CDR3 sequence reads: CASSRQFTTNEKLFF. CDR3 DNA, as far as it was read: TGTGCCAGCAGTCGACAGTTTACAACTAATGAAAAA. The chain couples TRBV2 to TRBJ1-4, with a tentative D call TRBD1 (5 bases). The read comes to an end 3 residues before the CDR3 does, leaving the germline J gene to fill in the end. Germline-derived CDR1 and CDR2 are SNHLY and FYNNEI. The CDR3 spans 15 residues. With 5 bases removed from V and 0 bases from J, the gap between germline ends came to 10 bases.